Described below is a single T cell receptor beta chain sequence and its context. Its target is unknown. This specimen belongs to a study of Graves' ophthalmopathy and Graves' hyperthyroidism. CDR3 size: 14 residues. Germline V lookup: CDR1 MNHEY, CDR2 SVGAGI. V was pared by 0 bases and J by 1 base, with 6 bases between. A duration under 3 months, NOSPECS ≥4, CAS ≥3 and moderate-to-severe activity characterized the donors with ophthalmopathy. Certain patients were not enrolled. These were patients with other autoimmune diseases, uncontrolled infections, pregnancy or lactation. Study-wide points: Between ophthalmopathy and stable hyperthyroidism, a 13-signature model drew a separation with nearly 90% sensitivity and approximately 81% specificity. Forecasting of ophthalmopathy progression by the model achieved 70.59% sensitivity and approximately 72% specificity.

RNA transcripts provided the template for amplifying TCR beta CDR3 regions. Amplification began with first-round RT-PCR using HTBI primers, then second-round multiplex PCR was performed. TCRdb ran MiXCR on the multiplex PCR reads and lists one entry per CDR3 protein. Among about 740,000 distinct CDR3 sequences, about 44% were seen once, and the ten largest hold 44%. This sequence was found in an adult man with Graves' ophthalmopathy. The sequenced sample was peripheral blood. V and J are TRBV6-5 and TRBJ2-5; D gene unclear. The CDR3 DNA reads as TGTGCCAGCAGTTACTCAGGTCCCCAAGAGACCCAGTACTTC. Translating gives CASSYSGPQETQYF.